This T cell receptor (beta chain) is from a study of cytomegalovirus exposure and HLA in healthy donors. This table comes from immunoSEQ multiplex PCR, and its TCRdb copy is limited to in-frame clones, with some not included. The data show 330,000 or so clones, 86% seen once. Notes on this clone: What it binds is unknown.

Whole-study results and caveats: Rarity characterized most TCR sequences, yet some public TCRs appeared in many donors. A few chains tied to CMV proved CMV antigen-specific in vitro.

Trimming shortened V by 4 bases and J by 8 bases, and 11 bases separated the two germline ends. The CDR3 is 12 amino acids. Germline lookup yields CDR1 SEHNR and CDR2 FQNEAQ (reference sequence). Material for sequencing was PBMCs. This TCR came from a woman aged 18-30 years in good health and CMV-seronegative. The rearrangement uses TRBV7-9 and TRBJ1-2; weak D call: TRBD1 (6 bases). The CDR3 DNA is TGTGCCAGCAGCTACAGGGATGCGGGCTACACCTTC. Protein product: CASSYRDAGYTF.